The 4 T cell receptor beta chains below all came from one sample that was sequenced in a study of post-analysis software for immune sequencing data. Every TCR beta cDNA library bore unique molecular identifiers. TCRdb recomputed calls from the PCR reads with MiXCR, one row per CDR3 protein. The data show roughly 570,000 distinct CDR3 sequences, 30% to 40% seen once. The study, taken as a whole, reports: Patients had higher frequencies than controls of roughly 5 TRBV segments, including TRBV5-6, TRBV5-1 and TRBV20-1.

For these TCRs, the target antigens are not known. Sequenced input: blood. The receptors originated from a girl aged 2-17 years with multiple sclerosis.

The CDR3, as DNA: TGTGCCAGCAGCTTCCAGGTAAAGGGAGGCTACGAGCAGTACTTC. Encoded protein: CASSFQVKGGYEQYF. The chain carries TRBV7-2 and TRBJ2-7; a weak D match, TRBD2 (6 bases). The V gene lost 3 bases and the J gene lost 3 bases, with 15 bases spanning the gap. Looked up from germline, CDR1 is SGHTA and CDR2 is FQGNSA. The CDR3 sequence is 15 residues long.

The rearrangement links TRBV10-3 to TRBJ2-5, with 8 positions matching TRBD1. The CDR3 runs to 16 residues. In germline, CDR1 is ENHRY, CDR2 SYGVKD. V dropped 0 bases and J dropped 2; count of bases not matched to a gene: 5. CDR3 residues: CAISESEWTGQETQYF. The CDR3 DNA is TGTGCCATCAGTGAGTCTGAGTGGACAGGGCAAGAGACCCAGTACTTC.

CDR3 coding DNA: TGCAGTGCCAGGGACAGAGCAACTAATGAAAAACTGTTTTTT. It yields the protein CSARDRATNEKLFF. The V gene is TRBV20-1, the J gene TRBJ1-4; 7 bases are a match to TRBD1. In germline, CDR1 is DFQATT, CDR2 SNEGSKA (reference sequence). With V trimmed by 6 bases and J by 0 bases, 4 bases remained unmatched. The CDR3 consists of 14 residues.

The chain carries TRBV6-1 and TRBJ1-2; 12 positions match TRBD1. With 6 bases clipped from V and 0 bases from J, the junction kept 8 bases outside the gene matches. Looked up from germline, CDR1 is MNHNS and CDR2 is SASEGT. The CDR3 extends over 17 amino acids. In DNA form, the CDR3 reads TGTGCCAGCAGCCGCGGGACAGGGGGCGCGTCTAACTATGGCTACACCTTC. It specifies CASSRGTGGASNYGYTF.